These 14 T cell receptor beta chains were all obtained from the same sample, sequenced in a study of PD-1 blockade in classical Hodgkin lymphoma. Assay: immunoSEQ multiplex PCR; the TCRdb copy retains only in-frame clones and omits some. Of fewer than 110,000 clones in the sample, about 89% were seen once. Following autologous stem cell transplantation, relapse occurred in every patient, and exposure to brentuximab vedotin varied. The specimen was peripheral blood mononuclear cells (PBMCs), collected before the second cycle of nivolumab. The receptors were gathered from a human donor with classical Hodgkin lymphoma.

The chain has TRBV11-2 and TRBJ2-7; 7 bases agree with TRBD1. The CDR3 length is 14 residues. Trimming took 4 bases from V and 2 from J; bases not matched to a gene: 5. Germline V lookup: CDR1 SGHAT, CDR2 FQNNGV. CDR3 DNA: TGTGCCAGCAGCTCCAGACAGGGACCCTACGAGCAGTACTTC. This sequence encodes CASSSRQGPYEQYF. Using reference TRBV11-2 and TRBJ2-7 for the parts outside the CDR3, the full variable domain is EAGVAQSPRYKIIEKRQSVAFWCNPISGHATLYWYQQILGQGPKLLIQFQNNGVVDDSQLPKDRFSAERLKGVDSTLKIQPAKLEDSAVYLCASSSRQGPYEQYFGPGTRLTVT.

A word on this clone: The sample holds other DNA sequences that translate to the same CDR3. V and J are TRBV5-1 and TRBJ1-3; D gene ambiguous. This CDR3 spans 15 amino acids. Germline CDR1 and CDR2: SGHRS and YFSETQ. The V end lost 2 bases, the J end lost 0 bases, and 9 bases lay between the germline ends. CDR3 amino acids: CASSLDGNSGNTIYF. DNA for the CDR3: TGCGCCAGCAGCTTAGACGGTAACTCTGGAAACACCATATATTTT.

The chain has TRBV25-1 and TRBJ1-4; D not certain. CDR3 size: 15 residues. CDR1 and CDR2 from the germline V gene are MGHDK and SYGVNS. Trimming left V 5 bases short and J 4 bases short, with 14 bases between. CDR3 DNA: TGTGCCAGCAGTCCGAATGTAGGCAGTAATGAAAAACTGTTTTTT. Its protein is CASSPNVGSNEKLFF.

The chain employs TRBV7-8 and TRBJ1-1; D might be TRBD1 (5 bases). The CDR3 covers 16 residues. The V end was cut by 1 base, the J end by 2 bases, with 14 bases between. Germline V lookup: CDR1 SGHVS, CDR2 FQNEAQ. DNA for the CDR3: TGTGCCAGCAGCTTAGTCACAACGGGGGGAAACACTGAAGCTTTCTTT. Protein product: CASSLVTTGGNTEAFF.

V and J are TRBV25-1 and TRBJ2-2; D is undetermined. Trimming pared 0 bases from V and 11 bases from J, leaving 4 bases between. CDR1 and CDR2 (germline): MGHDK, SYGVNS. The CDR3 is 11 residues long. CDR3: CASSEYRELFF. The CDR3 DNA sequence: TGTGCCAGCAGTGAATACCGTGAGCTGTTTTTT.

This rearrangement joins TRBV2 to TRBJ2-5; 11 positions agree with TRBD2. This CDR3 has 15 amino acids. The germline CDR1 and CDR2 sequences are SNHLY and FYNNEI. Trimming at V came to 5 bases and at J to 4 bases, leaving 6 bases not matched to a gene. The CDR3 protein is CASSSLAGGLETQYF. The DNA for the CDR3 is TGTGCCAGCAGTTCCCTAGCGGGGGGTTTAGAGACCCAGTACTTC.

The chain carries TRBV6-5 and TRBJ1-2, with D possibly TRBD1 on 5 matching bases. Trimming stripped 8 bases from V and 6 bases from J, with 19 bases between. There are 14 residues in the CDR3. Germline CDR1 reads MNHEY; CDR2 reads SVGAGI. The DNA for the CDR3 is TGTGCCAGCTCGGAAGGGGCAGCCTTTAATGGCTACACCTTC. Its protein is CASSEGAAFNGYTF.

This chain connects TRBV5-1 to TRBJ2-5, with TRBD2 matching 10 bases. V shed 2 bases, J shed 3 bases, and the junction held 4 bases outside the gene matches. The CDR3 contains 15 residues. The germline CDR1 and CDR2 sequences are SGHRS and YFSETQ. CDR3 region: CASSLAGGPEETQYF. CDR3 nucleotide sequence: TGCGCCAGCAGCTTAGCGGGGGGGCCCGAAGAGACCCAGTACTTC.

The rearrangement joins TRBV4-3 to TRBJ2-1; 10 positions agree with TRBD2. Germline CDR1 reads LGHNA; CDR2 reads YSLEER. The CDR3 runs 17 residues. J lost 4 bases, V lost 0 bases, and 6 bases had no gene match. As DNA, the CDR3 is TGCGCCAGCAGCCAAGAGAGGAGACTAGCGGGTTACAATGAGCAGTTCTTC. Its protein product is CASSQERRLAGYNEQFF.

The chain joins TRBV14 to TRBJ1-3, with a weak D call TRBD1 (5 bases). V shed 4 bases and J shed 2 bases, with 9 bases lying between them. Germline values: CDR1 SGHDN, CDR2 FVKESK. The CDR3 runs 14 residues. This CDR3 is CASSPTVTGNTIYF. The DNA of the CDR3 is TGTGCCAGCAGCCCGACAGTCACTGGAAACACCATATATTTT.

The V and J genes are TRBV7-9 and TRBJ2-3, with no clear D. V was cut by 5 bases and J by 4 bases, with 10 bases left in between. This CDR3 contains 13 residues. CDR1 SEHNR and CDR2 FQNEAQ come from the germline V gene (reference sequence). This chain's CDR3 is CASSPKAADTQYF. In DNA form, the CDR3 reads TGTGCCAGCAGCCCGAAAGCCGCAGATACGCAGTATTTT.

The chain has TRBV14 and TRBJ1-5; D is ambiguous. Deletions cut 1 base from V and 7 bases from J, with 8 bases between. This CDR3 spans 13 amino acids. Germline V gene sequence: CDR1 SGHDN, CDR2 FVKESK. The CDR3 sequence is CASSQVPGQPQHF. CDR3 sequence (DNA): TGTGCCAGCAGCCAAGTCCCGGGACAGCCCCAGCATTTT. Combining the CDR3 with reference TRBV14 and TRBJ1-5 gives the whole variable domain EAGVTQFPSHSVIEKGQTVTLRCDPISGHDNLYWYRRVMGKEIKFLLHFVKESKQDESGMPNNRFLAERTGGTYSTLKVQPAELEDSGVYFCASSQVPGQPQHFGDGTRLSIL.

The rearrangement uses TRBV18 and TRBJ1-4; D unresolved. CDR3 size: 15 residues. Trimming pared 0 bases from V and 8 bases from J, leaving 13 bases between. The germline gives CDR1 KGHSH, CDR2 LQKENI. CDR3 protein: CASSPPLSRGEKLFF. CDR3 nucleotides: TGTGCCAGCTCACCACCGTTATCCCGAGGGGAAAAACTGTTTTTT. Full variable domain (remainder filled in from reference TRBV18 and TRBJ1-4): NAGVMQNPRHLVRRRGQEARLRCSPMKGHSHVYWYRQLPEEGLKFMVYLQKENIIDESGMPKERFSAEFPKEGPSILRIQQVVRGDSAAYFCASSPPLSRGEKLFFGSGTQLSVL.

The V call is TRBV5-1, the J call TRBJ2-1; D not certain. The CDR3 has 12 amino acids. Trimming shortened V by 0 bases and J by 9 bases, and 7 bases separated the two germline ends. Germline loops: CDR1 SGHRS, CDR2 YFSETQ. The DNA of the CDR3 is TGCGCCAGCAGCTTGGGTCCGGGTGAGCAGTTCTTC. Protein: CASSLGPGEQFF.